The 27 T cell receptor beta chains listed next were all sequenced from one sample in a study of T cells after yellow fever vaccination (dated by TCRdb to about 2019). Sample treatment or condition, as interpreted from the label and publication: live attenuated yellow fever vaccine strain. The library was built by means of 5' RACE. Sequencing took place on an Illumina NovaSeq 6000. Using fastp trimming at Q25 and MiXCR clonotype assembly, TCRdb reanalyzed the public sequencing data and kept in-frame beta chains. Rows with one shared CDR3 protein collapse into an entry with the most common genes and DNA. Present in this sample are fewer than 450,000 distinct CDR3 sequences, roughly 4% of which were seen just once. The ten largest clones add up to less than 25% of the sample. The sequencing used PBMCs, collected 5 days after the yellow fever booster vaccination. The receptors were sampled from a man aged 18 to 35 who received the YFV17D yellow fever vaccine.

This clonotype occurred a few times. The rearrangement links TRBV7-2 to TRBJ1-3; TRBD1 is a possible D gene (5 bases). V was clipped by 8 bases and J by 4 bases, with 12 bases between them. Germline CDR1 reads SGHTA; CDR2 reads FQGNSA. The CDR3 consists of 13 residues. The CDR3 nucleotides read TGTGCCAGCGGACCGGGGGTGGGAAACACCATATATTTT. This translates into CASGPGVGNTIYF.

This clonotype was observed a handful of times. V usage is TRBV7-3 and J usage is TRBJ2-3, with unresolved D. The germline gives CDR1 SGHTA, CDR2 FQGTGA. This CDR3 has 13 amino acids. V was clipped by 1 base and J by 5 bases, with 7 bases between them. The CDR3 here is CASSLRYGDTQYF. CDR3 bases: TGTGCCAGCAGCTTAAGATACGGAGATACGCAGTATTTT. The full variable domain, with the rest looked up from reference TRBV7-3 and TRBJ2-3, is GAGVSQTPSNKVTEKGKYVELRCDPISGHTALYWYRQSLGQGPEFLIYFQGTGAADDSGLPNDRFFAVRPEGSVSTLKIQRTERGDSAVYLCASSLRYGDTQYFGPGTRLTVL.

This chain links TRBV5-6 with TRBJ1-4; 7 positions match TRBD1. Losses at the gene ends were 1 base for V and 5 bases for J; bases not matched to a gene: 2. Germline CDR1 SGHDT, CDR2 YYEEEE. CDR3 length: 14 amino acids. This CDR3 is CASSLNRGNEKLFF. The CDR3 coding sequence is TGTGCCAGCAGCTTGAACAGGGGAAATGAAAAACTGTTTTTT. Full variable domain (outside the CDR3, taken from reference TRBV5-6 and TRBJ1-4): DAGVTQSPTHLIKTRGQQVTLRCSPKSGHDTVSWYQQALGQGPQFIFQYYEEEERQRGNFPDRFSGHQFPNYSSELNVNALLLGDSALYLCASSLNRGNEKLFFGSGTQLSVL.

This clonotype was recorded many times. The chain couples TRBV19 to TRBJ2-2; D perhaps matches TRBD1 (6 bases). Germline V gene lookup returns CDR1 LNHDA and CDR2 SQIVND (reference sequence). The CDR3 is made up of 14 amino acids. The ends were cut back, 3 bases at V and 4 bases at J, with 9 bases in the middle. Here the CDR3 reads CASSIGQSTGELFF. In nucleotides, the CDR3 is TGTGCCAGTAGTATTGGACAGTCCACCGGGGAGCTGTTTTTT.

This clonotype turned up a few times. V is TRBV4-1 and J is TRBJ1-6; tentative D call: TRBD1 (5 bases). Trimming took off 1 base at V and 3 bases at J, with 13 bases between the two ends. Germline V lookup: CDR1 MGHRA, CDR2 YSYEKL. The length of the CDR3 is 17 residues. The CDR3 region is CASSQVTGENYNSPLHF. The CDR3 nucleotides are TGCGCCAGCAGCCAAGTAACGGGGGAAAACTATAATTCACCCCTCCACTTT.

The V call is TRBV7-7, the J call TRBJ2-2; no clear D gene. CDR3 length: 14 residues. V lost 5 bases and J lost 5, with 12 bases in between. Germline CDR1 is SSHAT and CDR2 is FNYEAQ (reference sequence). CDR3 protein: CASSPTYETGELFF. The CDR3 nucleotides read TGTGCCAGCAGCCCTACCTACGAAACCGGGGAGCTGTTTTTT.

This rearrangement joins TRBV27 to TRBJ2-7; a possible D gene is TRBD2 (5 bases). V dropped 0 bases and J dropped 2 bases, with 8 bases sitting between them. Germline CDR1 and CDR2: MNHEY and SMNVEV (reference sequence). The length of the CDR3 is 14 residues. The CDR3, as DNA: TGTGCCAGCAGTTTATCCGGGATTACCTACGAGCAGTACTTC. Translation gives CASSLSGITYEQYF.

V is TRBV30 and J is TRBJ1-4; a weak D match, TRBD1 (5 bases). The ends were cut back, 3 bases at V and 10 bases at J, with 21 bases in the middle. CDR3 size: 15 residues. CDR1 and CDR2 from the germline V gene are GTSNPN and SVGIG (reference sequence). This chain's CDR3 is CAWSDTGALGGKLFF. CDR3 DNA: TGTGCCTGGAGCGACACCGGGGCCCTCGGTGGAAAACTGTTTTTT.

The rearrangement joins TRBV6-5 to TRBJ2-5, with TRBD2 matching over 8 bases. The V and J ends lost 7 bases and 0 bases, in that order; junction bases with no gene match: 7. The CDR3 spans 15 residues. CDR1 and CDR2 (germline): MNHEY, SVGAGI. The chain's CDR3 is CASNRGGGNQETQYF. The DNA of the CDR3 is TGTGCCAGCAATCGGGGCGGGGGGAACCAAGAGACCCAGTACTTC.

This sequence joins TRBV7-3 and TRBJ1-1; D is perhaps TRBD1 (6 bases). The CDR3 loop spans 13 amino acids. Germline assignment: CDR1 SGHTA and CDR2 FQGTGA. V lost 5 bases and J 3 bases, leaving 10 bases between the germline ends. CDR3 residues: CASSRDMDTEAFF. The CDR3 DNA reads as TGTGCCAGCAGCCGGGACATGGACACTGAAGCTTTCTTT.

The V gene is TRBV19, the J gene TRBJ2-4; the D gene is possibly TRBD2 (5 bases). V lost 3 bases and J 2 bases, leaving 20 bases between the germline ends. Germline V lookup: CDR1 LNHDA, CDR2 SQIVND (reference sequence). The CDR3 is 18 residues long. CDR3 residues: CASSMTGPAGESKNIQYF. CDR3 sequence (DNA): TGTGCCAGTAGTATGACTGGCCCGGCGGGTGAATCCAAAAACATTCAGTACTTC.

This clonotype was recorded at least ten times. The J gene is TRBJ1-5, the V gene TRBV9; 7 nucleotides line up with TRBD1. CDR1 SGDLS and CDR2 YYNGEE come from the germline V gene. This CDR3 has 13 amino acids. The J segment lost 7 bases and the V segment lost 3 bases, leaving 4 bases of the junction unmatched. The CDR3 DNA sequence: TGTGCCAGCAGCGGTACAGGGGAACAGCCCCAGCATTTT. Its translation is CASSGTGEQPQHF.

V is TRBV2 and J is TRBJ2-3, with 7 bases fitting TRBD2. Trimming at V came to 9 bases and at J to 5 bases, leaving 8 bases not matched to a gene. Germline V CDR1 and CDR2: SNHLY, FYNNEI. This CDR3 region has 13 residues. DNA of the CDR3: TGTGCCAGGGCAGCGGGGCGAGGAGATACGCAGTATTTT. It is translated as CARAAGRGDTQYF.

The CDR3 DNA follows: TGTGCCAGCTGCCTAGCGGGGGTCGGAGATACGCAGTATTTT. Its protein product is CASCLAGVGDTQYF. The J gene is TRBJ2-3, the V gene TRBV12-3 or TRBV12-4, with 10 bases lining up with TRBD2. The CDR3 loop spans 14 amino acids. Trimming took 8 bases from V and 5 from J; bases not matched to a gene: 7.

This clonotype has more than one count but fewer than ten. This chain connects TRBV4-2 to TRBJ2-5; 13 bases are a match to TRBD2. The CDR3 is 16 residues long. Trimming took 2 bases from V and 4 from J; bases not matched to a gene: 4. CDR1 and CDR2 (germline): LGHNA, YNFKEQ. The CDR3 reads CASSQSTSGGSETQYF. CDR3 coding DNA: TGTGCCAGCAGCCAATCGACTAGCGGGGGGTCAGAGACCCAGTACTTC.

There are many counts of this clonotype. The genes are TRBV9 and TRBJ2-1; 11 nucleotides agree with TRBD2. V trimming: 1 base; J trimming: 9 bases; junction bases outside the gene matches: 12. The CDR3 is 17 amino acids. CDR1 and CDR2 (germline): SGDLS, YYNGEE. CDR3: CASSVPPGSSGGGEQFF. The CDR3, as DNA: TGTGCCAGCAGCGTACCCCCGGGGAGTAGCGGGGGGGGTGAGCAGTTCTTC.

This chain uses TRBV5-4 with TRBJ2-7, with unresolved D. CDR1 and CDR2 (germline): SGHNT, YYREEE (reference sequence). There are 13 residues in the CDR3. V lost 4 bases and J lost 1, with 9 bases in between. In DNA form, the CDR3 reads TGTGCCAGCAGCCATTTCGAGTCCTACGAGCAGTACGTC. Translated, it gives CASSHFESYEQYV.

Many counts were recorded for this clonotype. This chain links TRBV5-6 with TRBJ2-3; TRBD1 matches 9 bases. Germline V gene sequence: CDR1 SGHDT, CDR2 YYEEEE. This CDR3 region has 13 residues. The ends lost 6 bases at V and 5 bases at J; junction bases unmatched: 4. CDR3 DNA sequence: TGTGCCAGCACCGGGACAGGGAGAGATACGCAGTATTTT. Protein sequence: CASTGTGRDTQYF.

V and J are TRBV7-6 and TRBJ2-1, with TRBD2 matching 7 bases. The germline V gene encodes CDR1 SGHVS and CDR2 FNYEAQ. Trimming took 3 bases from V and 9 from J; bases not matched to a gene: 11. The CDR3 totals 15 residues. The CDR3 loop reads CASSFQSQRGLEQFF. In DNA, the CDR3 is TGTGCCAGCAGCTTTCAGAGCCAGCGGGGTCTTGAGCAGTTCTTC. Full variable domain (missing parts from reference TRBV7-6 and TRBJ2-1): GAGVSQSPRYKVTKRGQDVALRCDPISGHVSLYWYRQALGQGPEFLTYFNYEAQQDKSGLPNDRFSAERPEGSISTLTIQRTEQRDSAMYRCASSFQSQRGLEQFFGPGTRLTVL.

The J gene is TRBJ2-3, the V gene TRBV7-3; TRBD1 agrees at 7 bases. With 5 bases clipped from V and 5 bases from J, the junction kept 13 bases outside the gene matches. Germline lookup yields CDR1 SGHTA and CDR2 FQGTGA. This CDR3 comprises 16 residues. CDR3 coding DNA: TGTGCCAGCAGCCCCCAATCCGACAGGGTGATAGATACGCAGTATTTT. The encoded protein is CASSPQSDRVIDTQYF.

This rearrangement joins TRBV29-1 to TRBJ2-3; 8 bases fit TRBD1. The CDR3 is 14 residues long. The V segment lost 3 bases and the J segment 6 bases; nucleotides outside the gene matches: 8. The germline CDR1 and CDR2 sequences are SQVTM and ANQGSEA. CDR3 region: CSVDGAGGRDTQYF. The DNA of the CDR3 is TGCAGCGTTGATGGTGCAGGGGGCAGGGATACGCAGTATTTT.

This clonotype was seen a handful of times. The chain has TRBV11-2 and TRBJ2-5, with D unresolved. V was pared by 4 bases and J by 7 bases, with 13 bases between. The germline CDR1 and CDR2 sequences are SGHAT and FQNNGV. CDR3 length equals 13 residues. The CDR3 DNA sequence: TGTGCCAGCAGCTCGGGTGTTGTGGGGACCCAGTACTTC. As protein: CASSSGVVGTQYF. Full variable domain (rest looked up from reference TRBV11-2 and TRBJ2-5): EAGVAQSPRYKIIEKRQSVAFWCNPISGHATLYWYQQILGQGPKLLIQFQNNGVVDDSQLPKDRFSAERLKGVDSTLKIQPAKLEDSAVYLCASSSGVVGTQYFGPGTRLLVL.

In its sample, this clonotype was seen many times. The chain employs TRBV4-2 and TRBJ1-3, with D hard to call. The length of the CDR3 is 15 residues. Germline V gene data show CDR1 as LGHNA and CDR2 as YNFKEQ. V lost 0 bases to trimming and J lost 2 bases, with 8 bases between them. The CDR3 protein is CASSQDSGPGNTIYF. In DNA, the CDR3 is TGTGCCAGCAGCCAAGATTCCGGCCCTGGAAACACCATATATTTT.

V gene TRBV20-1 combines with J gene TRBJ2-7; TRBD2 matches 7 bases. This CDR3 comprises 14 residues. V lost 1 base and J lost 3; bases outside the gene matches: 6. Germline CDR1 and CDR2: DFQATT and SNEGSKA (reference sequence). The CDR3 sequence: CSARGGSGFYEQYV. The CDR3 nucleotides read TGCAGTGCTAGAGGCGGGAGCGGGTTCTACGAGCAGTACGTC.

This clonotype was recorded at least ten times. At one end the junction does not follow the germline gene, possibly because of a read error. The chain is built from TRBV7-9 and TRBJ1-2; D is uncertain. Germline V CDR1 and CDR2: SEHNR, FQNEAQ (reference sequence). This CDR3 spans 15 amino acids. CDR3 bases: TGTGCCAGCACCTTACTTGGAGTTCCCCAGGATGGCTACACCTTC. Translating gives CASTLLGVPQDGYTF.

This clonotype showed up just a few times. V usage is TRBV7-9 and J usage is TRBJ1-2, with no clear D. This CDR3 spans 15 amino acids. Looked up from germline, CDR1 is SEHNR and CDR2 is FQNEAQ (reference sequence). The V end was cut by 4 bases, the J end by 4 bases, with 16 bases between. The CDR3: CASSSLPRQSYGYTF. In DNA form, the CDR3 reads TGTGCCAGCAGCTCCTTACCTCGGCAGAGCTATGGCTACACCTTC.

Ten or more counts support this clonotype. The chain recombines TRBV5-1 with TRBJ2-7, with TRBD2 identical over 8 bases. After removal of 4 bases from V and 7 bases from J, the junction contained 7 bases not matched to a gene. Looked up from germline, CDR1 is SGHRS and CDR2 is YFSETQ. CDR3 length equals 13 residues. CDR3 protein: CASSQTSAGEQYV. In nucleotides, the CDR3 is TGCGCCAGCAGCCAGACTAGCGCGGGTGAGCAGTACGTC.